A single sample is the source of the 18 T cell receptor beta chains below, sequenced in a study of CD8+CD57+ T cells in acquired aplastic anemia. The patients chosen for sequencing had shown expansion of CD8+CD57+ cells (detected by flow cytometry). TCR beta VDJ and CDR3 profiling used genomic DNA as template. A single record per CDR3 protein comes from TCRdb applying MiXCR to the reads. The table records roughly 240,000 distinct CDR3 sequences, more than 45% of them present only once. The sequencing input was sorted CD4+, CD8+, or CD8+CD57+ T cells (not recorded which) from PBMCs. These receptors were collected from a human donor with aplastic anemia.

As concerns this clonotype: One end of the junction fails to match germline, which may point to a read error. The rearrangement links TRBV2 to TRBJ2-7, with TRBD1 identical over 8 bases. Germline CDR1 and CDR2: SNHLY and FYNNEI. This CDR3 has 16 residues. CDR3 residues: CATSDRGTGVRGEQYF. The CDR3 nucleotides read TGTGCCACCAGTGATCGCGGGACAGGCGTCCGTGGGGAGCAGTACTTC.

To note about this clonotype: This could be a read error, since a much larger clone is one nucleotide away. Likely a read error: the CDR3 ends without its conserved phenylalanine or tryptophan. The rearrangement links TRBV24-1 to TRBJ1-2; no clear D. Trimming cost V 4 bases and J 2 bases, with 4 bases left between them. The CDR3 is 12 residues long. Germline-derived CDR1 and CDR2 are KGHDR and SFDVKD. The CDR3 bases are TGTGCCACCAGTGACCCCAACTATGGCTACACCCTC. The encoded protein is CATSDPNYGYTL.

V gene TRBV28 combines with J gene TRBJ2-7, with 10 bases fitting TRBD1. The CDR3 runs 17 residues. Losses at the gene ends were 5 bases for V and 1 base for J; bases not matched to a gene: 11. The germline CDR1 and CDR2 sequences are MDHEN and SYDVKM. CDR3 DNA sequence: TGTGCCAGCAGTCCATCGCCGGGACAGGGGAGGTCCTACGAGCAGTACTTC. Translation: CASSPSPGQGRSYEQYF.

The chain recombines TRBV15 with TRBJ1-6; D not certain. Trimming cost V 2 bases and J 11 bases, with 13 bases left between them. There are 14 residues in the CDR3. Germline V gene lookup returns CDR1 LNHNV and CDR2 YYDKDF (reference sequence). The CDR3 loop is CATSRSLDVTPLHF. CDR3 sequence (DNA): TGTGCCACCAGCAGATCCTTAGACGTGACACCCCTCCACTTT.

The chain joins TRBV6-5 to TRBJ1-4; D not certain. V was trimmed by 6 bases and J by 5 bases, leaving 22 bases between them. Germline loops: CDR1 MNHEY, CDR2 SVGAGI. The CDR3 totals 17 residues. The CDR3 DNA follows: TGTGCCAGCAGCGTCTTACCTGGGCGGACGTCGAATGAAAAACTGTTTTTT. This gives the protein CASSVLPGRTSNEKLFF.

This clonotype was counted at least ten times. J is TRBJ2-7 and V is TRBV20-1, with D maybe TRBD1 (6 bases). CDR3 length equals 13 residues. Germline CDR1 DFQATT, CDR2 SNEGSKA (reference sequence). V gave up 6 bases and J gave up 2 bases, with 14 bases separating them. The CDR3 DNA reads TGCAGTGCCACAGGGACCGAGACCTACGAGCAGTACTTC. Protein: CSATGTETYEQYF.

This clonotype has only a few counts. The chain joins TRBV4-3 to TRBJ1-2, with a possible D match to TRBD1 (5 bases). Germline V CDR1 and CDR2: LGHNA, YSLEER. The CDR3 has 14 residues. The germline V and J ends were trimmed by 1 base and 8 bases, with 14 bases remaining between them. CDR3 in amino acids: CASSQVIAGRGYTF. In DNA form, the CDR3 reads TGCGCCAGCAGCCAAGTGATCGCAGGGAGAGGCTACACCTTC.

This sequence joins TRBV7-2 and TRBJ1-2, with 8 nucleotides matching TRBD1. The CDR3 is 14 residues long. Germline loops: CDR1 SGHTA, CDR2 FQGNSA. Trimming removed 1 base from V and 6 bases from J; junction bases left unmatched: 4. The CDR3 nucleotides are TGTGCCAGCAGCTTAGGACAGGGGACCGATGGCTACACCTTC. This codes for CASSLGQGTDGYTF.

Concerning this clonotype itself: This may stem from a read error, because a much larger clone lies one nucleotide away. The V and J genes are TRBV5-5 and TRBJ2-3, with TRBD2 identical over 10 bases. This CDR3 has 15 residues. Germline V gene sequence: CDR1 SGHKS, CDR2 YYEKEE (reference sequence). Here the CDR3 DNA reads TGTGCCAACAGCCTGGAGCGGGGGGGGACAGATACGCAGTATTTT. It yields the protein CANSLERGGTDTQYF.

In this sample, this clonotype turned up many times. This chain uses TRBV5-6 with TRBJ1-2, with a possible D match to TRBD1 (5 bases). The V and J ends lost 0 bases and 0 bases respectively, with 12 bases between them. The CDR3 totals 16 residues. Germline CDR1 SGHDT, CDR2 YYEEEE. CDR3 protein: CASSLGQGIPNYGYTF. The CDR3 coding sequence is TGTGCCAGCAGCTTGGGGCAGGGAATACCTAACTATGGCTACACCTTC. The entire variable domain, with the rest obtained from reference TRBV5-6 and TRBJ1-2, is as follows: DAGVTQSPTHLIKTRGQQVTLRCSPKSGHDTVSWYQQALGQGPQFIFQYYEEEERQRGNFPDRFSGHQFPNYSSELNVNALLLGDSALYLCASSLGQGIPNYGYTFGSGTRLTVV.

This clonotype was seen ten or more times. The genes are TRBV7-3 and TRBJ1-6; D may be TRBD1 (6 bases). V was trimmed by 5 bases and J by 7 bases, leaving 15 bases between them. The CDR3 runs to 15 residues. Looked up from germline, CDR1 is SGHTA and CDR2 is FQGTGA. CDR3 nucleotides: TGTGCCAGCAGCATATCGACAGGTGGGAATTCACCCCTCCACTTT. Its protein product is CASSISTGGNSPLHF.

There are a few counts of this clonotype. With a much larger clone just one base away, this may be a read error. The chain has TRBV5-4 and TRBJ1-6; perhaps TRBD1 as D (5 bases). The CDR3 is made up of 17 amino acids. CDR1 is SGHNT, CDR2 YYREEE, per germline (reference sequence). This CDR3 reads CAGSFRWFGQGASPLHF. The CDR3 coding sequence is TGTGCCGGCAGCTTTCGTTGGTTTGGGCAGGGAGCATCACCCCTCCACTTT.

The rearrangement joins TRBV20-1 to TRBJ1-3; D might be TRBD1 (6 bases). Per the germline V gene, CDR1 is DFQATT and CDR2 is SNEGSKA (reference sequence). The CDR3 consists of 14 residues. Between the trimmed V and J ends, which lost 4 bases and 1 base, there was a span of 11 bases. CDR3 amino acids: CSAIGTSSGNTIYF. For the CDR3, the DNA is TGCAGTGCTATTGGGACAAGTTCTGGAAACACCATATATTTT.

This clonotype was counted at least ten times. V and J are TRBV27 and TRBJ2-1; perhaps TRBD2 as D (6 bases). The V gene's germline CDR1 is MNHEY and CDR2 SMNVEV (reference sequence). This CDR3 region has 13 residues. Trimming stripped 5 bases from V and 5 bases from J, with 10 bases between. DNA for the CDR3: TGTGCCAGCAGTCTTGGGACTCACAATGAGCAGTTCTTC. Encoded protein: CASSLGTHNEQFF.

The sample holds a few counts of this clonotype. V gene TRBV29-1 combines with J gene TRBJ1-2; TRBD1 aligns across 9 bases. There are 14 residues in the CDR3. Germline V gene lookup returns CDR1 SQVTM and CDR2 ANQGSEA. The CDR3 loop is CSYSYRGPNYGYTF. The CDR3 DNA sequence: TGCAGTTACTCGTACAGGGGGCCCAACTATGGCTACACCTTC.

CDR3 coding DNA: TGTGCCAGCAGCCCTTCGCCCATGGGCTATGGCTACACCTTC. It specifies CASSPSPMGYGYTF. The V call is TRBV7-2, the J call TRBJ1-2, with D unresolved. This CDR3 has 14 amino acids. The germline gives CDR1 SGHTA, CDR2 FQGNSA. V shed 5 bases and J shed 4 bases, with 14 bases lying between them.

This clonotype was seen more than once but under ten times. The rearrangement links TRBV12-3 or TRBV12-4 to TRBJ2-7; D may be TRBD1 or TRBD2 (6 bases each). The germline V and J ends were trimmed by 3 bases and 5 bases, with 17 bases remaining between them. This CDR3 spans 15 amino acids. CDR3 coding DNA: TGTGCCAGCAGTTTGTGGGGGGCTGGGAACCACGAGCAGTACTTC. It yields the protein CASSLWGAGNHEQYF.

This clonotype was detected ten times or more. The CDR3: CASSDVRGLALTGELFF. CDR3 DNA: TGTGCCAGCAGCGACGTACGGGGACTAGCGCTCACCGGGGAGCTGTTTTTT. This chain uses TRBV9 with TRBJ2-2; the match to TRBD2 covers 10 bases. J was trimmed by 4 bases and V by 3 bases; bases with no gene match: 9. The CDR3 is 17 residues long. The germline V gene has CDR1 SGDLS and CDR2 YYNGEE.